This T cell receptor (beta chain) emerged from a study of human T cells and chemical hapten exposure. Using its own MiXCR run on the RACE reads, TCRdb lists one record per CDR3 protein. This table holds roughly 70,000 distinct CDR3 sequences, 25% to 40% found once. V was pared by 4 bases and J by 4 bases, with 11 bases between. Germline CDR1 MDHEN, CDR2 SYDVKM. The CDR3 consists of 13 residues. The count of this clonotype is one. Its antigen remains unknown. Time point of the sample: patch test 1, 2 weeks after DPC sensitization. The treatment here: therapeutic diphenylcyclopropenone sensitization with weekly scalp DPC. Study outcomes and limitations: It was expanded TCRs that formed significantly more large CDR3 similarity clusters than controls did.

Sample: whole blood, taken in connection with sensitization to the hapten diphenylcyclopropenone (DPC). The genes are TRBV28 and TRBJ2-7; D call uncertain. The sequence derives from a man aged 40-55 years with alopecia areata. Some clones in this sample may be carry-over from other donors' samples. DNA of the CDR3: TGTGCCAGCAGTTCTCCTAACAGATACGAGCAGTACTTC. This gives the protein CASSSPNRYEQYF.